These T cell receptor beta chains were read from a single sample in a study of cytomegalovirus exposure and HLA in healthy donors. The assay was immunoSEQ multiplex PCR, and TCRdb's table has in-frame clones only and misses some. The repertoire has approximately 200,000 clones, roughly 85% of them found once; the top ten carry nearly 4.5%. The sample consisted of PBMCs. These receptors were collected from a woman aged 30 to 39 in good health and CMV-seropositive. Both conserved end residues are part of each CDR3. Each record gives: J gene, clone size, CDR3 length, D gene, V gene, CDR3 DNA, CDR3 protein. D genes are given only for firm matches. Not every row has a clone size; where given, it reads once, few, many or a size class.

TRBJ2-1 once 16 TRBD2 TRBV4-3 TGCGCCAGCAGCCAAGATGTACTAGCGGGGTACAATGAGCAGTTCTTC CASSQDVLAGYNEQFF
TRBJ2-5 NA 15 TRBD2 TRBV7-2 TGTGCCAGCAGCCCCATAGCGGGAGCAGGGGAGACCCAGTACTTC CASSPIAGAGETQYF
TRBJ1-2 NA 12 TRBD1 TRBV5-6 TGTGCCAGCAGCTCAGGGACAGCTGGCTACACCTTC CASSSGTAGYTF
TRBJ2-7 NA 12 NA TRBV6-5 TGTGCCAAGGCCGGGACACCCCTCGAGCAGTACTTC CAKAGTPLEQYF
TRBJ2-3 NA 16 TRBD1 TRBV13 TGTGCCAGCAGCTCCGGGACAGGGTCTAGCACAGATACGCAGTATTTT CASSSGTGSSTDTQYF
TRBJ2-7 NA 13 TRBD1 TRBV9 TGTGCCAGCAGCGTAGCGACAGGGTGGGAGCAGTACTTC CASSVATGWEQYF
TRBJ2-4 NA 17 TRBD1 TRBV4-3 TGCGCCAGCAGCCAAGATCGGGACAGGGGGTCTAAAAACATTCAGTACTTC CASSQDRDRGSKNIQYF
TRBJ1-1 NA 12 NA TRBV6-5 TGTGCCAGCAGTTACGGGTACAGCGAAGCTTTCTTT CASSYGYSEAFF
TRBJ1-1 NA 17 TRBD1 TRBV5-1 TGCGCCAGCAGCTGGACAGGGGACGAGTCTATGAACACTGAAGCTTTCTTT CASSWTGDESMNTEAFF
TRBJ1-5 NA 14 NA TRBV2 TGTGCCAGCAGTGATGCGGCGCCTTATCAGCCCCAGCATTTT CASSDAAPYQPQHF
TRBJ2-3 NA 16 TRBD2 TRBV27 TGTGCCAGCAGTTCGCTGACTAGCGGGTTCACAGATACGCAGTATTTT CASSSLTSGFTDTQYF
TRBJ2-1 NA 15 NA TRBV6-5 TGTGCCAGCAGTTATGGCGGGCTAAACTACAATGAGCAGTTCTTC CASSYGGLNYNEQFF
TRBJ1-3 once 17 NA TRBV7-2 TGTGCCAGCACCCAACCTAGACAGTCCTCCTCTGGAAACACCATATATTTT CASTQPRQSSSGNTIYF